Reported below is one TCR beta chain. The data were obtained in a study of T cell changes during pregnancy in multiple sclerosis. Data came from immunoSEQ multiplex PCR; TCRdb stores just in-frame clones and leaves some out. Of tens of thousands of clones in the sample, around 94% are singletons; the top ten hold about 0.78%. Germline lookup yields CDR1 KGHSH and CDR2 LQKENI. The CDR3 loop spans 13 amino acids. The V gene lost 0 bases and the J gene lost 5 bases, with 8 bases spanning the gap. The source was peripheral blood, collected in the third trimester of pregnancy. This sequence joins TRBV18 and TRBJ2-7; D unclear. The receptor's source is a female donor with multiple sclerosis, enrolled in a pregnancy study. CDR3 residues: CASSPPAADEQYF. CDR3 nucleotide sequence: TGTGCCAGCTCACCACCGGCGGCGGACGAGCAGTACTTC.